The 27 T cell receptor beta chains below come from one sample, sequenced in a study of blood T cells in healthy people across ages. Alongside a J-beta primer mix, a sample-barcoded 5' primer served in a second PCR lasting roughly 6 to 11 cycles. TCRdb called the 5' RACE reads again in MiXCR, with one record for every CDR3 protein. Seen here are roughly 1,700,000 distinct CDR3 sequences, 28% observed once, and the top ten hold about 7.7%. The sample consisted of blood. The receptors were gathered from a woman in her 30s in good health.

This clonotype was observed a handful of times. The V gene is TRBV3-1, the J gene TRBJ2-5; 7 bases fit TRBD2. J was trimmed by 5 bases and V by 0 bases; bases with no gene match: 9. Germline CDR1 reads LGHDT; CDR2 reads YNNKEL (reference sequence). CDR3 length equals 16 residues. CDR3 DNA sequence: TGTGCCAGCAGCCAAGAAGAGCGGGGCGCCGGGGAGACCCAGTACTTC. This translates into CASSQEERGAGETQYF.

This clonotype was counted between two and nine times. This chain connects TRBV6-5 to TRBJ1-6, with 7 bases lining up with TRBD1. The CDR3 has 16 residues. In germline, CDR1 is MNHEY, CDR2 SVGAGI. V lost 0 bases and J lost 6; bases outside the gene matches: 5. The CDR3 DNA reads TGTGCCAGCAGTTACTCTCGATCAGGGGGTAATTCACCCCTCCACTTT. Translating it yields CASSYSRSGGNSPLHF.

The genes are TRBV5-1 and TRBJ1-5; D ambiguous. This CDR3 has 15 amino acids. CDR1 is SGHRS and CDR2 is YFSETQ in the germline V gene. Trimming removed 4 bases at V and 1 base at J, with 12 bases between. The CDR3 bases are TGCGCCAGCAGCCCGGTGGGTGGAAGCAATCAGCCCCAGCATTTT. This encodes CASSPVGGSNQPQHF. The full variable domain, completed using reference TRBV5-1 and TRBJ1-5, is KAGVTQTPRYLIKTRGQQVTLSCSPISGHRSVSWYQQTPGQGLQFLFEYFSETQRNKGNFPGRFSGRQFSNSRSEMNVSTLELGDSALYLCASSPVGGSNQPQHFGDGTRLSIL.

This clonotype is a singleton in its sample. The rearrangement links TRBV6-1 to TRBJ1-1; TRBD1 aligns across 7 bases. This CDR3 region has 14 residues. V lost 9 bases, J lost 5 bases, and 12 bases stayed unmatched. Germline values: CDR1 MNHNS, CDR2 SASEGT. CDR3 residues: CARMVLQGETEAFF. The DNA for the CDR3 is TGTGCCAGGATGGTTCTCCAGGGGGAAACTGAAGCTTTCTTT.

This clonotype was seen a few times. The chain recombines TRBV11-2 with TRBJ1-4; 8 bases match TRBD1. Trimming cost V 6 bases and J 5 bases; bases outside gene matches: 8. Germline CDR1 and CDR2: SGHAT and FQNNGV. The CDR3 has 15 residues. CDR3 DNA: TGTGCCAGCAGGCTACCCGGGACAGGCAATGAAAAACTGTTTTTT. This translates into CASRLPGTGNEKLFF.

There are a few counts of this clonotype. The V call is TRBV4-1, the J call TRBJ2-5, with 7 bases fitting TRBD2. The V and J ends lost 0 bases and 3 bases, in that order; junction bases with no gene match: 7. The CDR3 consists of 16 residues. Germline lookup yields CDR1 MGHRA and CDR2 YSYEKL. The CDR3, as DNA: TGCGCCAGCAGCCAAGAGGGGATTGGGGGGGAAGAGACCCAGTACTTC. Protein: CASSQEGIGGEETQYF.

This rearrangement joins TRBV18 to TRBJ1-6; D possibly corresponds to TRBD1 (5 bases). CDR3 length equals 15 residues. Germline V lookup: CDR1 KGHSH, CDR2 LQKENI. The germline V and J ends were trimmed by 6 bases and 7 bases, with 16 bases remaining between them. CDR3 residues: CASSAKSQGNSPLHF. For the CDR3, the DNA is TGTGCCAGCTCGGCGAAGAGCCAGGGAAATTCACCCCTCCACTTT. The full variable domain, rest sourced from reference TRBV18 and TRBJ1-6, is NAGVMQNPRHLVRRRGQEARLRCSPMKGHSHVYWYRQLPEEGLKFMVYLQKENIIDESGMPKERFSAEFPKEGPSILRIQQVVRGDSAAYFCASSAKSQGNSPLHFGNGTRLTVT.

Only a few counts were recorded for this clonotype. The V call is TRBV5-6, the J call TRBJ2-1; 7 nucleotides match TRBD1. V lost 4 bases to trimming and J lost 3 bases; unmatched junction nucleotides: 13. This CDR3 is 17 amino acids long. Germline V lookup: CDR1 SGHDT, CDR2 YYEEEE. CDR3 protein: CASSRNPGQLFYNEQFF. CDR3 nucleotide sequence: TGTGCCAGCAGCCGGAATCCGGGACAGCTCTTCTACAATGAGCAGTTCTTC.

In this sample, this clonotype turned up a few times. The V call is TRBV27, the J call TRBJ2-7; TRBD2 is a possible D gene (5 bases). Trimming left V 4 bases short and J 6 bases short, with 16 bases between. Germline V lookup: CDR1 MNHEY, CDR2 SMNVEV (reference sequence). This CDR3 is built from 14 residues. Here the CDR3 reads CASSSGLEMREQYF. In nucleotides, the CDR3 is TGTGCCAGCAGTTCCGGACTTGAGATGCGCGAGCAGTACTTC.

CDR3 nucleotides: TGTGCCAGCAGCGTTGGGCGGTTGCGGGAGTCAGATACGCAGTATTTT. This sequence encodes CASSVGRLRESDTQYF. This chain connects TRBV9 to TRBJ2-3, with 7 bases that match TRBD2. Germline CDR1 and CDR2: SGDLS and YYNGEE. V lost 2 bases to trimming and J lost 4 bases; unmatched junction nucleotides: 10. This CDR3 contains 16 residues. Combining the CDR3 with reference TRBV9 and TRBJ2-3 gives the whole variable domain DSGVTQTPKHLITATGQRVTLRCSPRSGDLSVYWYQQSLDQGLQFLIQYYNGEERAKGNILERFSAQQFPDLHSELNLSSLELGDSALYFCASSVGRLRESDTQYFGPGTRLTVL.

The chain recombines TRBV12-3 or TRBV12-4 with TRBJ1-6, with TRBD1 identical over 9 bases. The CDR3 sequence is 15 residues long. V shed 3 bases, J shed 10 bases, and the junction held 7 bases outside the gene matches. The CDR3 nucleotides read TGTGCCAGCAGTTTCAGACAGGGGGATTCGTCACCCCTCCACTTT. This translates into CASSFRQGDSSPLHF.

The genes are TRBV7-9 and TRBJ1-2; D ambiguous. Germline V lookup: CDR1 SEHNR, CDR2 FQNEAQ (reference sequence). Trimming removed 5 bases at V and 2 bases at J, with 12 bases between. This CDR3 spans 14 amino acids. Written as DNA, the CDR3 is TGTGCCAGCAGCCGGCACCAGCCGAACTATGGCTACACCTTC. As protein: CASSRHQPNYGYTF.

This clonotype was observed a handful of times. This chain uses TRBV20-1 with TRBJ2-7; D not certain. Germline V gene lookup returns CDR1 DFQATT and CDR2 SNEGSKA (reference sequence). This CDR3 is built from 13 residues. With 3 bases removed from V and 4 bases from J, the gap between germline ends came to 13 bases. The DNA of the CDR3 is TGCAGTGCTAGTAGAACGCCCTCTTACGAGCAGTACTTC. Translation: CSASRTPSYEQYF.

The CDR3 is CASSLGIWTEAFF. The CDR3 DNA reads TGTGCCAGCAGCTTGGGGATTTGGACTGAAGCTTTCTTT. The chain uses TRBV5-6 and TRBJ1-1; D uncertain. This CDR3 is built from 13 residues. Germline V gives CDR1 SGHDT, CDR2 YYEEEE. V was pared by 0 bases and J by 5 bases, with 8 bases between.

This clonotype appeared a few times. This sequence joins TRBV9 and TRBJ2-7; TRBD2 matches 12 bases. CDR3 length: 20 amino acids. Germline CDR1 SGDLS, CDR2 YYNGEE. V lost 0 bases to trimming and J lost 2 bases; unmatched junction nucleotides: 15. The CDR3 sequence is CASSVAESPRTSGDPYEQYF. As DNA, the CDR3 is TGTGCCAGCAGCGTAGCGGAATCACCGAGGACTAGCGGGGACCCCTACGAGCAGTACTTC.

The genes are TRBV7-2 and TRBJ2-5; D is unclear. This CDR3 is built from 14 residues. V shed 4 bases and J shed 4 bases, with 13 bases lying between them. The germline V gene has CDR1 SGHTA and CDR2 FQGNSA. The CDR3, as DNA: TGTGCCAGCAGCTCTAACCCTTCGGCAGAGACCCAGTACTTC. Translation: CASSSNPSAETQYF.

This clonotype was seen ten or more times. This chain connects TRBV10-1 to TRBJ2-5; D not resolved. This CDR3 comprises 11 residues. V lost 5 bases to trimming and J lost 6 bases, with 7 bases between them. The germline CDR1 and CDR2 sequences are WNHNN and SYGVQD (reference sequence). The DNA for the CDR3 is TGCGCCAGCAGTAACGGGCAGACCCAGTACTTC. This sequence encodes CASSNGQTQYF.

V gene TRBV28 combines with J gene TRBJ1-2; 9 positions agree with TRBD1. Germline V CDR1 and CDR2: MDHEN, SYDVKM. J was trimmed by 9 bases and V by 6 bases; bases with no gene match: 8. The CDR3 is 13 amino acids. CDR3 nucleotide sequence: TGTGCCAGCAGAGGGACAGGGCAATGGCGCTACACCTTC. The encoded protein is CASRGTGQWRYTF.

The chain links TRBV5-1 to TRBJ2-3; D gene ambiguous. Per the germline V gene, CDR1 is SGHRS and CDR2 is YFSETQ. This CDR3 comprises 14 residues. The V and J ends lost 7 bases and 1 base respectively, with 13 bases between them. CDR3 bases: TGCGCCAGCGGGCTTGAAGACCGCACAGATACGCAGTATTTT. Protein sequence: CASGLEDRTDTQYF.

About this clonotype: Relative to the germline gene, one junction end is altered; a read error may explain this. The chain joins TRBV5-1 to TRBJ2-3; D call uncertain. Per the germline V gene, CDR1 is SGHRS and CDR2 is YFSETQ. The CDR3 contains 12 residues. CDR3 sequence reads: CANSFGDDTQYF. In DNA form, the CDR3 reads TGCGCCAACAGCTTTGGAGACGATACGCAGTATTTT.

J is TRBJ2-5 and V is TRBV3-1; D might be TRBD1 or TRBD2, each matching 7 bases. Germline lookup yields CDR1 LGHDT and CDR2 YNNKEL (reference sequence). Trimming removed 0 bases at V and 4 bases at J, with 15 bases between. The CDR3 runs to 16 residues. The CDR3 spells CASSQDRVRGGETQYF. For the CDR3, the DNA is TGTGCCAGCAGCCAAGATAGGGTCAGGGGGGGAGAGACCCAGTACTTC.

The V call is TRBV16, the J call TRBJ1-1; maybe TRBD1 (5 bases). CDR1 and CDR2 from the germline V gene are KGHSY and FQNENV. This CDR3 comprises 15 residues. Trimming took 0 bases from V and 4 from J, leaving 12 bases between them. This CDR3 is CASSQSAGDSTEAFF. The CDR3 DNA reads TGTGCCAGCAGCCAATCAGCGGGGGATAGCACTGAAGCTTTCTTT.

The chain combines TRBV12-3 or TRBV12-4 with TRBJ2-1, with D hard to call. V lost 2 bases to trimming and J lost 10 bases, with 12 bases between them. The CDR3 covers 13 residues. CDR3 loop: CASSLLVRAEQFF. The CDR3 bases are TGTGCCAGCAGTTTACTCGTGCGAGCAGAGCAGTTCTTC.

There are many counts of this clonotype. V is TRBV6-2 or TRBV6-3 and J is TRBJ2-7, with unresolved D. Germline values: CDR1 MNHEY, CDR2 SVGEGT. The CDR3 sequence is 15 residues long. Deletions cut 2 bases from V and 3 bases from J, with 14 bases between. The CDR3 region is CASSYEEKNLYEQYF. For the CDR3, the DNA is TGTGCCAGCAGTTACGAGGAAAAAAATCTCTACGAGCAGTACTTC.

This clonotype was detected a few times. A much larger clone is a single base away; this may be a read error. V is TRBV5-6 and J is TRBJ1-1, with D unresolved. Germline values: CDR1 SGHDT, CDR2 YYEEEE. Trimming pared 2 bases from V and 3 bases from J, leaving 8 bases between. CDR3 size: 13 residues. The CDR3 here is CASSFGPDTEAFF. The CDR3 nucleotides read TGTGCCAGCAGCTTCGGTCCGGACACTGAAGCTTTCTTT.

This clonotype was counted a few times. The V call is TRBV27, the J call TRBJ1-5, with 8 bases fitting TRBD1. The V segment lost 3 bases and the J segment 3 bases; nucleotides outside the gene matches: 7. CDR1 and CDR2 (germline): MNHEY, SMNVEV (reference sequence). The CDR3 totals 16 residues. The CDR3 DNA reads TGTGCCAGCAGTTTCGGACAGGGAGGGGTCAATCAGCCCCAGCATTTT. This translates into CASSFGQGGVNQPQHF.

This clonotype turned up a few times. V and J are TRBV15 and TRBJ2-3; 9 bases align to TRBD2. The CDR3 has 15 amino acids. Germline CDR1 LNHNV, CDR2 YYDKDF (reference sequence). The J segment lost 4 bases and the V segment lost 1 base, leaving 3 bases of the junction unmatched. In DNA form, the CDR3 reads TGTGCCACCAGCAGAGGGAGCGGGAGGTCAGATACGCAGTATTTT. This translates into CATSRGSGRSDTQYF. Full variable domain (outside the CDR3, taken from reference TRBV15 and TRBJ2-3): DAMVIQNPRYQVTQFGKPVTLSCSQTLNHNVMYWYQQKSSQAPKLLFHYYDKDFNNEADTPDNFQSRRPNTSFCFLDIRSPGLGDTAMYLCATSRGSGRSDTQYFGPGTRLTVL.